What follows is one T cell receptor beta chain and its context. This clonotype was seen repeatedly, ten times or more. What this receptor recognizes is not known. The sample holds no much larger clone one base away, and base qualities are not on file. This sample is part of a study of T cells after yellow fever vaccination (dated by TCRdb to the late 2010s). For the wider study: The SMART-Seq v4 Ultra Low Input RNA kit was used to prepare libraries from fractions with low cell numbers. Bulk TCR alpha and beta repertoires were sequenced longitudinally to track T-cell clones before and after primary and booster YFV17D yellow fever vaccination. The cohort comprised two healthy male donors, one aged 18 to 30 and one aged 30 to 40 years. Blood was collected at multiple timepoints before and after primary and secondary immunization, and bulk PBMC replicates and cell subsets were isolated. General conclusions and limits of the study: Because only a couple of donors were included in the study, the extent to which the findings can be generalized is limited. A small fraction of clonotypes appeared in both the CD4 and CD8 compartments, likely as a result of convergent recombination. Computational filtering was needed because FACS-sorted repertoires could contain abundant contaminating clonotypes from the bulk population. Most clones expanded after primary vaccination were re-detected after the booster (around 96% of CD4 and 88% of CD8), suggesting broad memory maintenance. Compared with the primary T-cell response, the secondary T-cell response was faster but weaker, reaching its peak on day 5 rather than on day 15.

This sample was sequenced with an Illumina NovaSeq 6000. TCR cDNA was synthesized by 5'RACE template switching, which introduced a universal primer site and unique molecular identifiers. Priming of cDNA synthesis was performed from both the TCR alpha and TCR beta constant segments. Library amplification used two PCR steps, and the second PCR step added sample barcodes and sequencing adapters. Sequencing of libraries was done on Illumina HiSeq 2500 (2x100 bp) or NovaSeq (2x150 bp). For the original study's pipeline: MIGEC was used to demultiplex reads and collapse the reads into UMI consensus sequences, and MiXCR was used for V(D)J alignment. Vaccine-responding clonotypes were defined with edgeR using replicate PBMC samples, requiring FDR below 0.01 and a log2 fold change above 5 up to day 15. Each bulk clonotype was labeled CD4 or CD8 based on which sequenced repertoire, CD4 or CD8, contained the clonotype at higher abundance. Through fastp at Q25 and MiXCR, TCRdb rebuilt clones from the public reads, retaining in-frame beta chains. Duplicate CDR3 protein sequences are folded into a single record with the most common DNA and genes. TCRdb, not the authors, supplied the V and J calls. The sample table lists 200,000 to 250,000 distinct CDR3 sequences, approximately 3% of them with a count of one. 2.5% to 3.5% of the sample belongs to the ten largest clones.

V gives up 8 bases and J gives up 4 bases, and the segment between their germline ends measures 6 bases. Counted from cysteine to phenylalanine, this CDR3 has 12 amino acids. The only DNA kept is the CDR3, 36 bases in frame from the first base. The germline V gene yields MNHEY for CDR1 and SVGAGI for CDR2. The treatment or condition label, read with the paper, signifies: live attenuated yellow fever vaccine strain. PBMCs were isolated from peripheral blood using a standard Ficoll-Paque protocol. Dynabeads CD4 and CD8 positive selection kits were used to isolate the CD4 and CD8 T-cell fractions. RNA was extracted with TriZol from bulk PBMCs, CD4 and CD8 fractions, and dextramer-positive and dextramer-negative fractions.

Recombination joined TRBV6-5 with TRBJ2-6, with no confidently assigned D gene. This TCR was recovered from a man younger than 30 who received the YFV17D yellow fever vaccine. The specimen was CD4+ T cells sorted from PBMCs, collected 10 days after the yellow fever booster vaccination. In nucleotide form, the sequence is TGTGCCAGCCTTTCCGGGGCCAACGTCCTGACTTTC. Its product reads: CASLSGANVLTF.